This entry lists 32 T cell receptor beta chains sequenced from one sample in a study of CD8 T cells in ankylosing spondylitis. TCRdb analysed the 5' RACE reads with MiXCR anew, one entry per CDR3 protein. The sample records under 850,000 distinct CDR3 sequences, under 20% being singletons. No cognate antigen is known for these TCRs. Study findings and constraints: Ankylosing spondylitis blood seemed to carry a telltale TCR beta motif made of fewer than ten highly homologous variants.

Sample: blood, either unsorted or a sorted T cell fraction (not recorded which). The receptors were sampled from a male donor with ankylosing spondylitis.

In this sample, this clonotype turned up a few times. One junction end does not reproduce the germline sequence, and a read error may be involved. This chain connects TRBV6-1 to TRBJ2-5; D tentatively fits TRBD1 or TRBD2 (5 bases each). This CDR3 has 11 residues. The V gene's germline CDR1 is MNHNS and CDR2 SASEGT. CDR3 nucleotides: TGTGCCAGCAGTGATAGCCGGGACCGGAACTTC. This gives the protein CASSDSRDRNF.

This chain connects TRBV7-8 to TRBJ2-5; 7 bases are a match to TRBD2. The CDR3 is made up of 15 amino acids. Per germline, CDR1 SGHVS and CDR2 FQNEAQ. After removal of 3 bases from V and 4 bases from J, the junction contained 8 bases not matched to a gene. CDR3 in DNA: TGTGCCAGCAGCTTGTCGGGGACTACTGGAGAGACCCAGTACTTC. Its protein product is CASSLSGTTGETQYF.

This clonotype was recorded many times. The CDR3 sequence: CASSLSGINEKLFF. CDR3 in DNA: TGTGCCAGCAGCTTATCAGGGATAAATGAAAAACTGTTTTTT. The chain couples TRBV7-9 to TRBJ1-4; D might be TRBD1 (5 bases). The V end was cut by 2 bases, the J end by 5 bases, with 9 bases between. The germline gives CDR1 SEHNR, CDR2 FQNEAQ (reference sequence). The CDR3 has 14 residues.

The chain uses TRBV29-1 and TRBJ2-1, with D possibly matching TRBD2 (6 bases). The CDR3 consists of 14 residues. The germline gives CDR1 SQVTM, CDR2 ANQGSEA. Trimming stripped 3 bases from V and 4 bases from J, with 13 bases between. The DNA for the CDR3 is TGCAGCGTTGACTCTAGCGTTTCTTACAATGAGCAGTTCTTC. Protein: CSVDSSVSYNEQFF.

The V call is TRBV6-6, the J call TRBJ2-7; no reliable D call. Looked up from germline, CDR1 is MNHNY and CDR2 is SVGAGI (reference sequence). Trimming pared 0 bases from V and 4 bases from J, leaving 7 bases between. The CDR3 has 13 residues. The CDR3, as DNA: TGTGCCAGCAGTTACTCGACGGATTACGAGCAGTACTTC. Translating gives CASSYSTDYEQYF.

In its sample, this clonotype was seen many times. This chain joins TRBV20-1 and TRBJ1-1, with D maybe TRBD1 (5 bases). CDR3 length: 12 amino acids. V was cut by 5 bases and J by 5 bases, with 12 bases left in between. The germline V gene has CDR1 DFQATT and CDR2 SNEGSKA (reference sequence). Here the CDR3 DNA reads TGCAGTGCTGGGGGGGGAGTTACTGAAGCTTTCTTT. This translates into CSAGGGVTEAFF.

The chain recombines TRBV5-1 with TRBJ1-6; 9 bases fit TRBD1. CDR1 and CDR2 from the germline V gene are SGHRS and YFSETQ. V shed 3 bases, J shed 11 bases, and the junction held 3 bases outside the gene matches. The CDR3 runs to 13 residues. This CDR3 reads CASSSDRGTPLHF. CDR3 in DNA: TGCGCCAGCAGCTCGGACAGGGGAACACCCCTCCACTTT.

This clonotype was found a few times. The chain is built from TRBV5-1 and TRBJ1-1, with no clear D. The CDR3 sequence is 13 residues long. Germline loops: CDR1 SGHRS, CDR2 YFSETQ. With 3 bases removed from V and 1 base from J, the gap between germline ends came to 7 bases. The chain's CDR3 is CASSSSENTEAFF. CDR3 nucleotide sequence: TGCGCCAGCAGCTCCTCAGAGAACACTGAAGCTTTCTTT.

The chain carries TRBV7-2 and TRBJ1-6, with a tentative D call TRBD1 (5 bases). This CDR3 region has 15 residues. CDR1 SGHTA and CDR2 FQGNSA come from the germline V gene. Trimming took 6 bases from V and 7 from J, leaving 16 bases between them. This CDR3 reads CASSRDPPPNSPLHF. CDR3 nucleotide sequence: TGTGCCAGCAGTCGGGACCCCCCGCCGAATTCACCCCTCCACTTT.

The chain links TRBV9 to TRBJ2-7; 11 nucleotides match TRBD2. J was trimmed by 9 bases and V by 0 bases; bases with no gene match: 2. The CDR3 has 13 amino acids. Germline CDR1 reads SGDLS; CDR2 reads YYNGEE. CDR3 sequence (DNA): TGTGCCAGCAGCGTAGGTCTAGCGGGAGGGCAGTACTTC. Translated: CASSVGLAGGQYF.

The chain's CDR3 is CASSVGPINEQFF. CDR3 nucleotides: TGTGCCAGCAGTGTGGGACCAATCAATGAGCAGTTCTTC. The V and J genes are TRBV12-3 or TRBV12-4 and TRBJ2-1; the D call may be TRBD1 or TRBD2 (5 bases each). V lost 5 bases to trimming and J lost 6 bases, with 11 bases between them. The CDR3 extends over 13 amino acids.

This rearrangement joins TRBV5-1 to TRBJ1-2; 8 nucleotides align to TRBD1. The V gene end was trimmed by 0 bases and the J gene end by 8 bases; junction bases not matched to a gene: 9. This CDR3 is built from 15 residues. The germline CDR1 and CDR2 sequences are SGHRS and YFSETQ. This chain's CDR3 is CASSLGQGARDGYTF. In DNA form, the CDR3 reads TGCGCCAGCAGCTTGGGTCAGGGGGCTCGGGACGGCTACACCTTC.

This clonotype appeared a few times. The rearrangement joins TRBV12-3 or TRBV12-4 to TRBJ2-7, with 11 bases that match TRBD1. The CDR3 covers 15 residues. V lost 1 base to trimming and J lost 1 base; unmatched junction nucleotides: 0. CDR3 in DNA: TGTGCCAGCAGTTTAGGGGACAGGGGGTCCTACGAGCAGTACTTC. It is translated as CASSLGDRGSYEQYF.

This clonotype was picked up a small number of times. The J gene is TRBJ1-1, the V gene TRBV3-1; D gene uncertain. Trimming left V 3 bases short and J 7 bases short, with 9 bases between. The CDR3 contains 12 residues. Germline loops: CDR1 LGHDT, CDR2 YNNKEL (reference sequence). The CDR3 region is CASSQLKGEAFF. For the CDR3, the DNA is TGTGCCAGCAGCCAGCTGAAGGGTGAAGCTTTCTTT.

This clonotype has more than one count but fewer than ten. The chain employs TRBV27 and TRBJ2-1; tentatively, D is TRBD1 (6 bases). Per the germline V gene, CDR1 is MNHEY and CDR2 is SMNVEV (reference sequence). V dropped 4 bases and J dropped 4 bases, with 20 bases sitting between them. The CDR3 runs to 17 residues. CDR3 amino acids: CASSSYSDRRTYNEQFF. The DNA of the CDR3 is TGTGCCAGCAGTTCTTACTCGGACAGAAGGACTTACAATGAGCAGTTCTTC.

This clonotype was seen a few times. J is TRBJ2-1 and V is TRBV28; D not certain. The V gene's germline CDR1 is MDHEN and CDR2 SYDVKM. V was shortened by 4 bases and J by 0 bases, with 16 bases between the two germline ends. This CDR3 has 17 residues. The CDR3 sequence: CASSYPVTSPSYNEQFF. CDR3 DNA sequence: TGTGCCAGCAGTTACCCAGTCACATCTCCCTCCTACAATGAGCAGTTCTTC.

V and J are TRBV5-1 and TRBJ1-1; no clear D. Germline V gene data show CDR1 as SGHRS and CDR2 as YFSETQ. Trimming pared 0 bases from V and 8 bases from J, leaving 11 bases between. The CDR3 is 13 residues long. This chain's CDR3 is CASSLEGFGEAFF. CDR3 nucleotides: TGCGCCAGCAGCTTGGAAGGCTTCGGAGAAGCTTTCTTT.

This clonotype has only a few counts. The rearrangement joins TRBV7-3 to TRBJ2-1; possibly TRBD2 for D (6 bases). Germline values: CDR1 SGHTA, CDR2 FQGTGA. V was pared by 3 bases and J by 2 bases, with 11 bases between. CDR3 size: 15 residues. This CDR3 reads CASSFNSGPYNEQFF. CDR3 nucleotide sequence: TGTGCCAGCAGCTTTAACAGCGGGCCCTACAATGAGCAGTTCTTC.

The J gene is TRBJ1-3, the V gene TRBV7-9; TRBD1 is a possible D gene (5 bases). This CDR3 contains 16 residues. Between the trimmed V and J ends, which lost 7 bases and 0 bases, there was a span of 16 bases. The germline CDR1 and CDR2 sequences are SEHNR and FQNEAQ (reference sequence). In nucleotides, the CDR3 is TGTGCCAGCACCTCGCCAGGGACCGTCTCTGGAAACACCATATATTTT. Protein: CASTSPGTVSGNTIYF.

Only a few counts were recorded for this clonotype. The chain recombines TRBV5-1 with TRBJ1-6, with unresolved D. The V end lost 4 bases, the J end lost 0 bases, and 11 bases lay between the germline ends. The CDR3 is made up of 16 amino acids. Germline CDR1 is SGHRS and CDR2 is YFSETQ. The DNA for the CDR3 is TGCGCCAGCAGCGGAGGCCTGACCTCCTATAATTCACCCCTCCACTTT. As protein: CASSGGLTSYNSPLHF.

V gene TRBV6-1 combines with J gene TRBJ2-1, with TRBD1 identical over 9 bases. The germline gives CDR1 MNHNS, CDR2 SASEGT. This CDR3 is built from 17 residues. V trimming: 5 bases; J trimming: 0 bases; junction bases outside the gene matches: 8. DNA for the CDR3: TGTGCCAGCAGTCCGAGGACAGGGGAGGGCTCCTACAATGAGCAGTTCTTC. This encodes CASSPRTGEGSYNEQFF.

In its sample, this clonotype was seen a few times. This chain joins TRBV20-1 and TRBJ1-1; D gene unclear. Germline CDR1 and CDR2: DFQATT and SNEGSKA (reference sequence). Trimming shortened V by 6 bases and J by 0 bases, and 14 bases separated the two germline ends. The CDR3 extends over 14 amino acids. This CDR3 is CSAVGDLLNTEAFF. The CDR3 DNA sequence: TGCAGTGCCGTCGGGGATTTATTGAACACTGAAGCTTTCTTT.

Only a few counts were recorded for this clonotype. The V gene is TRBV5-6, the J gene TRBJ2-7; 10 bases are a match to TRBD1. After removal of 3 bases from V and 7 bases from J, the junction contained 13 bases not matched to a gene. The CDR3 sequence is 16 residues long. Looked up from germline, CDR1 is SGHDT and CDR2 is YYEEEE. CDR3 in DNA: TGTGCCAGCAGCTCCACGATCCGGGACAGGGGAGGGGAGCAGTACTTC. It is translated as CASSSTIRDRGGEQYF.

The chain employs TRBV11-2 and TRBJ2-2, with 14 bases that match TRBD2. The ends lost 5 bases at V and 0 bases at J; junction bases unmatched: 5. The CDR3 loop spans 18 amino acids. Germline CDR1 SGHAT, CDR2 FQNNGV. CDR3 nucleotides: TGTGCCAGCAGCCCTCGACTAGCGGGAGGGGCGAACACCGGGGAGCTGTTTTTT. Translated, it gives CASSPRLAGGANTGELFF.

This clonotype was counted between two and nine times. V and J are TRBV5-1 and TRBJ2-3, with D possibly matching TRBD2 (7 bases). CDR1 and CDR2 (germline): SGHRS, YFSETQ. The CDR3 covers 16 residues. Trimming took 0 bases from V and 2 from J, leaving 13 bases between them. CDR3 DNA: TGCGCCAGCAGCTTGGAGCCGGGGGGCTACACAGATACGCAGTATTTT. Its protein product is CASSLEPGGYTDTQYF.

This rearrangement joins TRBV7-3 to TRBJ2-1, with D maybe TRBD1 (5 bases). Trimming shortened V by 5 bases and J by 7 bases, and 12 bases separated the two germline ends. The germline gives CDR1 SGHTA, CDR2 FQGTGA. The CDR3 length is 13 residues. The CDR3 coding sequence is TGTGCCAGCAGCCTCCAACCAGGGAATGAGCAGTTCTTC. Translating gives CASSLQPGNEQFF.

V is TRBV20-1 and J is TRBJ2-7; weak D call: TRBD1 (5 bases). Trimming left V 7 bases short and J 6 bases short, with 16 bases between. This CDR3 spans 12 amino acids. Germline CDR1 reads DFQATT; CDR2 reads SNEGSKA (reference sequence). The CDR3 DNA reads TGCAGTGTTTTTGGGGCCCGCTTCGAGCAGTACTTC. Amino acid sequence: CSVFGARFEQYF.

The table lists this clonotype with many counts. The chain employs TRBV20-1 and TRBJ2-3; the match to TRBD2 covers 12 bases. The CDR3 sequence is 15 residues long. Germline trimming cut 6 bases from V and 0 bases from J; bases unmatched to any gene: 4. Germline assignment: CDR1 DFQATT and CDR2 SNEGSKA (reference sequence). CDR3 protein: CSAGLAGASTDTQYF. The CDR3 region has the DNA TGCAGTGCGGGACTAGCGGGTGCTAGCACAGATACGCAGTATTTT.

This chain joins TRBV20-1 and TRBJ1-2, with D maybe TRBD1 (5 bases). V lost 4 bases to trimming and J lost 3 bases, with 18 bases between them. The CDR3 extends over 15 amino acids. Germline V gene sequence: CDR1 DFQATT, CDR2 SNEGSKA (reference sequence). For the CDR3, the DNA is TGCAGTGCTAACCTAGTTACCGGGGCCTACTATGGCTACACCTTC. Protein: CSANLVTGAYYGYTF.

The chain couples TRBV12-3 or TRBV12-4 to TRBJ2-7, with TRBD2 matching over 9 bases. The CDR3 loop spans 14 amino acids. V lost 5 bases to trimming and J lost 3 bases; unmatched junction nucleotides: 5. In nucleotides, the CDR3 is TGTGCCAGCAGTCCGGGACTAGCAGACTACGAGCAGTACTTC. This translates into CASSPGLADYEQYF.

V usage is TRBV4-1 and J usage is TRBJ1-1; D gene uncertain. Germline CDR1 MGHRA, CDR2 YSYEKL. V shed 3 bases and J shed 0 bases, with 8 bases lying between them. There are 14 residues in the CDR3. This chain's CDR3 is CASSQERVNTEAFF. As DNA, the CDR3 is TGCGCCAGCAGCCAGGAGAGGGTGAACACTGAAGCTTTCTTT.

The gene calls are TRBV6-5 and TRBJ1-4; D might be TRBD1 (5 bases). The CDR3 runs to 15 residues. The V end was cut by 4 bases, the J end by 8 bases, with 17 bases between. In germline, CDR1 is MNHEY, CDR2 SVGAGI. The chain's CDR3 is CASSSTGGTREKLFF. DNA of the CDR3: TGTGCCAGCAGTTCCACGGGGGGGACGCGGGAAAAACTGTTTTTT.